This TCR beta chain was captured in a study of shared clonotypes between healthy human individuals. The study's findings and limits: Among several donors, roughly 5% of naive CD4 clonotypes were found in common.

On this clone itself: Antigen specificity is unknown.

Trimming took 7 bases from V and 2 from J, leaving 12 bases between them. The germline V gene encodes CDR1 SQVTM and CDR2 ANQGSEA. The CDR3 has 14 residues. TCRdb's table, derived via immunoSEQ multiplex PCR, lists solely in-frame clones and lacks some. This sample has about 2.3 million clones, with 93% found just once. This TCR was recovered from a man between 18 and 35 years old in good health. Some clones in this sample may be carry-over from other donors' samples. The gene calls are TRBV29-1 and TRBJ2-6; D perhaps matches TRBD1 (5 bases). Sample: naive CD4+ T cells from PBMCs. Documented subset: CD45RA+ positively selected. CDR3 in DNA: TGCAGCGCCGTAGGGGAACCTGGGGCCAACGTCCTGACTTTC. Its translation is CSAVGEPGANVLTF.